A selection of T cell receptor beta chains follows, all from one sample in a study of graft-versus-host responses after intestinal transplantation. Sequencing was performed with immunoSEQ multiplex PCR; in TCRdb, only in-frame clones are kept and a portion is missing. The data show around 71,000 clones, roughly 94% seen once. Their recognized antigens are unknown. The source was unstimulated CD8+ T cells sorted from spleen or lymph node cells, collected before intestinal transplant. The receptor set was obtained from a human donor who received an intestinal transplant. Each CDR3 is given without its conserved first and last residue. Fields, in order: clone size, V gene, J gene, CDR3 protein. The listing skips clone size in some rows; elsewhere it reads once, few, many or a size class.

clone size: NA
V gene: TRBV10-1
J gene: TRBJ1-5
CDR3 protein: ASRLRNDRYQPQH

clone size: NA
V gene: TRBV7-9
J gene: TRBJ2-1
CDR3 protein: ASSPATGTSGYNEQF

clone size: NA
V gene: TRBV7-9
J gene: TRBJ2-7
CDR3 protein: ASSSPGQGYEQY

clone size: NA
V gene: TRBV27
J gene: NA
CDR3 protein: ASIGTSTYEQY

clone size: NA
V gene: TRBV27
J gene: TRBJ1-1
CDR3 protein: ASSLSRGGDTEAF

clone size: NA
V gene: TRBV27
J gene: TRBJ2-1
CDR3 protein: ASSLRGNEQF

clone size: NA
V gene: TRBV27
J gene: TRBJ2-3
CDR3 protein: ASSLLEDTDTQY

clone size: NA
V gene: TRBV13
J gene: TRBJ2-1
CDR3 protein: ASSLDPSGSDNEQF

clone size: NA
V gene: TRBV2
J gene: TRBJ1-2
CDR3 protein: ARAGRDGYT

clone size: NA
V gene: TRBV7-2
J gene: TRBJ1-1
CDR3 protein: ASSFHGTEAF

clone size: NA
V gene: TRBV29-1
J gene: TRBJ1-2
CDR3 protein: SVESSGDYGYT

clone size: NA
V gene: TRBV2
J gene: TRBJ2-1
CDR3 protein: ASNPTVWSYNEQF

clone size: NA
V gene: TRBV27
J gene: TRBJ1-4
CDR3 protein: ASSPQINEKLF

clone size: NA
V gene: TRBV6-1
J gene: TRBJ1-2
CDR3 protein: ASRTGSYGYT

clone size: NA
V gene: TRBV27
J gene: TRBJ1-4
CDR3 protein: ASNEGGGATVPNEKLF

clone size: NA
V gene: TRBV2
J gene: TRBJ1-4
CDR3 protein: ASSETMSRTNEKLF

clone size: NA
V gene: TRBV7-7
J gene: TRBJ2-1
CDR3 protein: ASSQTGYNEQF

clone size: NA
V gene: TRBV5-8
J gene: TRBJ1-5
CDR3 protein: ASSLVGQPQH

clone size: NA
V gene: TRBV6-5
J gene: TRBJ2-1
CDR3 protein: ASTPSGNEQF

clone size: NA
V gene: TRBV5-6
J gene: TRBJ2-2
CDR3 protein: ASRNGQREGFGELF

clone size: few
V gene: TRBV9
J gene: TRBJ2-1
CDR3 protein: ASSPGLGGTYNEQF

clone size: NA
V gene: TRBV27
J gene: TRBJ2-3
CDR3 protein: ASSFYSSGRGASTQY

clone size: NA
V gene: TRBV9
J gene: TRBJ2-1
CDR3 protein: ASSVVAGTNNEQF

clone size: NA
V gene: TRBV9
J gene: TRBJ1-5
CDR3 protein: ASSVASNQPQH

clone size: NA
V gene: TRBV29-1
J gene: TRBJ1-4
CDR3 protein: SVRAQEEKLF

clone size: NA
V gene: TRBV30
J gene: TRBJ1-5
CDR3 protein: AWAGQSNQPQH

clone size: NA
V gene: TRBV21-1
J gene: TRBJ1-5
CDR3 protein: ASSKSRTGRDNQPQH

clone size: NA
V gene: TRBV7-8
J gene: TRBJ1-5
CDR3 protein: ASSVWDHKNPISNQPQH

clone size: NA
V gene: TRBV4-1
J gene: TRBJ2-5
CDR3 protein: ASSQTWGEQETQY

clone size: NA
V gene: TRBV4-1
J gene: TRBJ2-3
CDR3 protein: ASSQEAGDPGYTQY

clone size: NA
V gene: TRBV6-1
J gene: TRBJ1-1
CDR3 protein: ASSERGWAGNTEAF

clone size: NA
V gene: TRBV14
J gene: TRBJ2-1
CDR3 protein: ASSHRPGLAGGYNEQF

clone size: NA
V gene: TRBV4-3
J gene: TRBJ1-1
CDR3 protein: ASSQEWGQNTEAF

clone size: NA
V gene: TRBV6-1
J gene: TRBJ1-1
CDR3 protein: ASSWGMNTEAF

clone size: once
V gene: TRBV9
J gene: TRBJ2-5
CDR3 protein: ASSVETDQETQY

clone size: NA
V gene: TRBV4-2
J gene: TRBJ2-7
CDR3 protein: ASSRLASHEQY

clone size: NA
V gene: TRBV7-8
J gene: TRBJ2-3
CDR3 protein: ASILGQGAHTDTQY

clone size: NA
V gene: TRBV7-6
J gene: TRBJ1-1
CDR3 protein: ASRFNLGGETEAF

clone size: NA
V gene: TRBV2
J gene: TRBJ2-3
CDR3 protein: ASSESENLAEKGTDTQY

clone size: NA
V gene: TRBV6-1
J gene: TRBJ2-7
CDR3 protein: ASSEGWTMRVGEQY

clone size: once
V gene: TRBV7-8
J gene: TRBJ2-3
CDR3 protein: ASSPEPRAEY

clone size: NA
V gene: TRBV7-8
J gene: TRBJ1-6
CDR3 protein: ASGGLVPNDNSPLH

clone size: NA
V gene: TRBV13
J gene: TRBJ2-7
CDR3 protein: ASSFTGRGLLYEQY

clone size: NA
V gene: TRBV27
J gene: TRBJ2-7
CDR3 protein: ASSLLGTGTYEQY

clone size: once
V gene: TRBV9
J gene: TRBJ2-3
CDR3 protein: ASSPYGGSADTQY

clone size: NA
V gene: TRBV6-1
J gene: TRBJ2-1
CDR3 protein: ACSGDRDSNEQF

clone size: NA
V gene: TRBV5-1
J gene: TRBJ1-5
CDR3 protein: ASSFLPGAYNQPQH

clone size: NA
V gene: TRBV6-4
J gene: TRBJ2-2
CDR3 protein: ASSSTSDGTGELF

clone size: NA
V gene: TRBV29-1
J gene: TRBJ1-2
CDR3 protein: SVEEARSRVYGYT